These 21 T cell receptor beta chains originate from one sample sequenced in a study of cytomegalovirus exposure and HLA in healthy donors. In the PCR, 60 Vbeta and 13 Jbeta primers were used. The method was immunoSEQ multiplex PCR; TCRdb's version includes in-frame clones alone and lacks a portion of them. The table lists about 80,000 clones, approximately 65% of them singletons. Sequenced input: PBMCs. Every receptor here comes from a male donor in good health and CMV-seropositive.

Only one count was recorded for this clone. The CDR3 here is CAWSRGLAGGAGEQYF. The CDR3 DNA is TGTGCCTGGAGCCGGGGACTAGCGGGTGGGGCCGGCGAGCAGTACTTC. The chain couples TRBV30 to TRBJ2-7; 12 bases agree with TRBD2. The length of the CDR3 is 16 residues. Germline values: CDR1 GTSNPN, CDR2 SVGIG (reference sequence). The V and J ends lost 3 bases and 6 bases, in that order; junction bases with no gene match: 12.

The table lists this clone with a few counts. The same CDR3 also results from other DNA sequences found in this sample. The chain combines TRBV25-1 with TRBJ1-1, with 7 bases fitting TRBD1. J was trimmed by 1 base and V by 5 bases; bases with no gene match: 7. Germline CDR1 and CDR2: MGHDK and SYGVNS. CDR3 size: 15 residues. CDR3 DNA: TGTGCCAGCAGTACCACCGGGACAGCGAACACTGAAGCTTTCTTT. Residues: CASSTTGTANTEAFF.

In the case of this clone: A read error may produce the germline difference seen at one junction end. The chain uses TRBV15 and TRBJ2-1; 9 positions match TRBD2. The CDR3 is 19 residues long. Germline-derived CDR1 and CDR2 are LNHNV and YYDKDF (reference sequence). CDR3 protein: CATSREPLRAGGSRDEQFF. CDR3 sequence (DNA): TGTGCCACCAGTAGAGAGCCTCTAAGAGCGGGAGGATCCAGGGATGAGCAGTTCTTC.

J is TRBJ1-4 and V is TRBV21-1; no DNA check was done on the table's D call, TRBD1. TRBV21-1 is shown as a pseudogene. The CDR3 has 14 residues. The DNA for the CDR3 is TGTGCCAGCATCAGACAGGGGTGTCGTGAAAAACTGTTTTTT. This codes for CASIRQGCREKLFF.

This clone was seen a handful of times. The chain employs TRBV20-1 and TRBJ2-3; TRBD2 might be the D (5 bases). Looked up from germline, CDR1 is DFQATT and CDR2 is SNEGSKA (reference sequence). This CDR3 has 11 residues. Trimming took off 6 bases at V and 3 bases at J, with 7 bases between the two ends. CDR3 in amino acids: CSAWTTDTQYF. CDR3 DNA sequence: TGCAGTGCATGGACTACAGATACGCAGTATTTT.

J is TRBJ2-5 and V is TRBV30; maybe TRBD2 (5 bases). The ends were cut back, 0 bases at V and 11 bases at J, with 16 bases in the middle. The CDR3 consists of 13 residues. In germline, CDR1 is GTSNPN, CDR2 SVGIG (reference sequence). CDR3 bases: TGTGCCTGGAGTGTAGCCAGCATGGGAGTACAGTACTTC. Its translation: CAWSVASMGVQYF.

The chain links TRBV5-1 to TRBJ2-2; 9 bases fit TRBD1. Germline trimming cut 3 bases from V and 5 bases from J; bases unmatched to any gene: 5. Germline CDR1 is SGHRS and CDR2 is YFSETQ. The CDR3 is 15 amino acids. In nucleotides, the CDR3 is TGCGCCAGCAGCTCTGCGGGACAGGGTACCGGGGAGCTGTTTTTT. It translates to CASSSAGQGTGELFF.

The V and J genes are TRBV30 and TRBJ2-5; 8 bases match TRBD1. V was clipped by 5 bases and J by 4 bases; unmatched bases: 9. Germline-derived CDR1 and CDR2 are GTSNPN and SVGIG (reference sequence). The CDR3 extends over 14 amino acids. CDR3 protein: CAWWRTGNGETQYF. The CDR3, as DNA: TGTGCCTGGTGGAGGACAGGGAATGGAGAGACCCAGTACTTC.

This clone showed up just a few times. This sequence joins TRBV29-1 and TRBJ1-1; 7 nucleotides line up with TRBD1. Germline V gene lookup returns CDR1 SQVTM and CDR2 ANQGSEA. This CDR3 contains 12 residues. Unmatched junction bases numbered 13, after V lost 8 bases and J lost 10 bases. The CDR3, as DNA: TGCAGCACGGGGGACAGTCAGGGGAGAGCTTTCTTT. This gives the protein CSTGDSQGRAFF. Filled out from reference TRBV29-1 and TRBJ1-1, the complete variable domain reads SAVISQKPSRDICQRGTSLTIQCQVDSQVTMMFWYRQQPGQSLTLIATANQGSEATYESGFVIDKFPISRPNLTFSTLTVSNMSPEDSSIYLCSTGDSQGRAFFGQGTRLTVV.

This clone was found a few times. The chain couples TRBV6-5 to TRBJ2-2; 8 bases are shared with TRBD2. After removal of 6 bases from V and 1 base from J, the junction contained 4 bases not matched to a gene. CDR3 length: 15 residues. CDR1 MNHEY and CDR2 SVGAGI come from the germline V gene. The DNA for the CDR3 is TGTGCCAGCAGGAGCAGCGGGGGGAACACCGGGGAGCTGTTTTTT. It is translated as CASRSSGGNTGELFF.

This clone has only one observation. The genes are TRBV5-5 and TRBJ1-5; tentative D call: TRBD1 (6 bases). Trimming removed 4 bases from V and 6 bases from J, with 14 bases in between. In germline, CDR1 is SGHKS, CDR2 YYEKEE (reference sequence). This CDR3 has 14 residues. CDR3 in amino acids: CASSIQGLAQPQHF. The CDR3 coding sequence is TGTGCCAGCAGCATTCAGGGGTTGGCTCAGCCCCAGCATTTT.

V and J are TRBV9 and TRBJ2-1; D may be TRBD2 (5 bases). Germline V lookup: CDR1 SGDLS, CDR2 YYNGEE. Trimming removed 6 bases at V and 5 bases at J, with 18 bases between. This CDR3 is built from 15 residues. The CDR3 loop is CASNSEGTRNNEQFF. In DNA form, the CDR3 reads TGTGCCAGCAACTCTGAAGGAACTAGAAACAATGAGCAGTTCTTC.

This chain links TRBV5-3 with TRBJ1-6, with a weak D call TRBD1 (6 bases). TRBV5-3 is given ORF status, its function remaining uncertain. The V end was cut by 4 bases, the J end by 13 bases, with 21 bases between. The CDR3 consists of 15 residues. The CDR3 region has the DNA TGTGCCAGAAGCCCCCGGGGGGCTGAGTTATTCCCCCTCCACTTT. Residues: CARSPRGAELFPLHF.

This clone occurred a few times. This chain links TRBV15 with TRBJ2-1; D is uncertain. Per germline, CDR1 LNHNV and CDR2 YYDKDF (reference sequence). The CDR3 is 11 residues long. Trimming took 6 bases from V and 6 from J, leaving 6 bases between them. As DNA, the CDR3 is TGTGCCACCAGTTCTTCCAATGAGCAGTTCTTC. Its protein product is CATSSSNEQFF.

The rearrangement joins TRBV7-2 to TRBJ2-1; 14 bases map to TRBD2. This CDR3 region has 17 residues. Germline lookup yields CDR1 SGHTA and CDR2 FQGNSA. V dropped 5 bases and J dropped 3; count of bases not matched to a gene: 6. The CDR3 DNA is TGTGCCAGCAGCACGACTAGCGGGGGGGGGAACTACAATGAGCAGTTCTTC. Translated, it gives CASSTTSGGGNYNEQFF.

The rearrangement joins TRBV6-1 to TRBJ2-7; 7 bases line up with TRBD1. The CDR3 spans 15 residues. CDR1 MNHNS and CDR2 SASEGT come from the germline V gene. Germline trimming cut 3 bases from V and 3 bases from J; bases unmatched to any gene: 8. CDR3 region: CASSEKGASVYEQYF. The CDR3 region has the DNA TGTGCCAGCAGTGAGAAGGGGGCCTCTGTCTACGAGCAGTACTTC.

This clone was picked up a small number of times. The chain is built from TRBV20-1 and TRBJ2-7; the D gene is possibly TRBD2 (5 bases). This CDR3 contains 10 residues. V was trimmed by 3 bases and J by 7 bases, leaving 7 bases between them. The V gene's germline CDR1 is DFQATT and CDR2 SNEGSKA (reference sequence). This CDR3 is CSAREAEQYF. The CDR3, as DNA: TGCAGTGCTAGGGAGGCGGAGCAGTACTTC.

The V gene is TRBV14, the J gene TRBJ1-2; tentative D call: TRBD1 (6 bases). The V gene lost 3 bases and the J gene lost 7 bases, with 15 bases spanning the gap. Per the germline V gene, CDR1 is SGHDN and CDR2 is FVKESK. This CDR3 has 14 amino acids. CDR3 protein: CASSQTDRAIGYTF. CDR3 coding DNA: TGTGCCAGCAGCCAGACGGACAGAGCTATTGGCTACACCTTC.

The rearrangement links TRBV27 to TRBJ2-1, with 11 bases identical to TRBD2. The junction had 8 bases not matched to a gene; V was cut back by 6 bases and J by 10 bases. This CDR3 spans 14 amino acids. Germline-derived CDR1 and CDR2 are MNHEY and SMNVEV (reference sequence). The chain's CDR3 is CASRPLAGGEEQFF. Here the CDR3 DNA reads TGTGCCAGCAGACCTCTAGCGGGGGGAGAGGAGCAGTTCTTC.

Of note for this clone: Since no conserved phenylalanine or tryptophan closes the CDR3, a read error is the likely cause. The limits of the CDR3 on the DNA are not certain, so only TCRdb's listed CDR3 is given. The chain couples TRBV6-1 to TRBJ1-3; the listed D gene, TRBD1, was not tested against the DNA. The CDR3 extends over 14 residues, inclusive of both ends. CDR1 and CDR2 from the germline V gene are MNHNS and SASEGT. CDR3 region: CASTAAGTGWDPLI.

The chain carries TRBV7-2 and TRBJ1-5, with 8 positions matching TRBD1. The CDR3 runs to 14 residues. Germline V gives CDR1 SGHTA, CDR2 FQGNSA. Trimming at V came to 5 bases and at J to 6 bases, leaving 6 bases not matched to a gene. The CDR3: CASSTQGASQPQHF. The CDR3 DNA is TGTGCCAGCAGCACCCAGGGGGCTAGTCAGCCCCAGCATTTT.